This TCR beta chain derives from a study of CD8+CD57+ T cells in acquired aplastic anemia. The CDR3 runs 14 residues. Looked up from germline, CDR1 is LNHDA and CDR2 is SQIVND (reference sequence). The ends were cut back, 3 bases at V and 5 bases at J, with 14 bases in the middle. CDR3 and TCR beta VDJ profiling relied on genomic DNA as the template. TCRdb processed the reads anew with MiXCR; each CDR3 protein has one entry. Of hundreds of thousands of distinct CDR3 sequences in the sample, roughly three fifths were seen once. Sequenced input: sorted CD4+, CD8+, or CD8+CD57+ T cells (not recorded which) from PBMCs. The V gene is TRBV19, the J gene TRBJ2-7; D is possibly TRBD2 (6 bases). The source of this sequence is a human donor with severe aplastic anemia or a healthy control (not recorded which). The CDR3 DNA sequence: TGTGCCAGTAGTATGGGGGGTAATGAGAACGAGCAGTACTTC. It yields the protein CASSMGGNENEQYF.